Following are 5 T cell receptor beta chains from one sample sequenced in a study of cytomegalovirus exposure and HLA in healthy donors. PCR amplification relied on 60 Vbeta primers (plus 13 Jbeta primers). The repertoire was sequenced with immunoSEQ multiplex PCR; TCRdb's copy has only in-frame clones and lacks some. The data show roughly 230,000 clones, approximately 91% seen once. The source material was PBMCs. Receptors originate from a girl aged 2 to 10 in good health and CMV-seronegative.

The chain links TRBV19 to TRBJ2-4; tentative D call: TRBD2 (5 bases). The CDR3 length is 16 residues. Per the germline V gene, CDR1 is LNHDA and CDR2 is SQIVND (reference sequence). V lost 5 bases to trimming and J lost 3 bases, with 17 bases between them. The CDR3 sequence: CASSWTPKGGKNIQYF. DNA of the CDR3: TGTGCCAGTAGTTGGACCCCTAAAGGAGGCAAAAACATTCAGTACTTC. Full variable domain (remainder filled in from reference TRBV19 and TRBJ2-4): DGGITQSPKYLFRKEGQNVTLSCEQNLNHDAMYWYRQDPGQGLRLIYYSQIVNDFQKGDIAEGYSVSREKKESFPLTVTSAQKNPTAFYLCASSWTPKGGKNIQYFGAGTRLSVL.

This chain uses TRBV19 with TRBJ1-2, with 7 bases matching TRBD1. Per the germline V gene, CDR1 is LNHDA and CDR2 is SQIVND (reference sequence). This CDR3 contains 14 residues. V shed 4 bases and J 5 bases; nucleotides not matched to a gene: 7. Written as DNA, the CDR3 is TGTGCCAGTAGTACCAGGGACAGAACTTATGGCTACACCTTC. Protein product: CASSTRDRTYGYTF.

The chain recombines TRBV12-5 with TRBJ2-1; TRBD1 aligns across 11 bases. Germline loops: CDR1 LGHNT, CDR2 FRNRAP. This CDR3 comprises 16 residues. J was trimmed by 10 bases and V by 5 bases; bases with no gene match: 13. This CDR3 is CASGPPRTGGLDEQFF. In nucleotides, the CDR3 is TGTGCTAGTGGTCCTCCGCGGACAGGGGGCCTCGACGAGCAGTTCTTC.

The chain employs TRBV4-2 and TRBJ2-1, with TRBD2 as a possible D gene (7 bases). CDR1 LGHNA and CDR2 YNFKEQ come from the germline V gene. The CDR3 spans 16 residues. V was cut by 1 base and J by 7 bases, with 17 bases left in between. CDR3 protein: CASSQAGRGSINEQFF. The CDR3 nucleotides are TGTGCCAGCAGCCAAGCGGGGAGGGGGAGTATTAATGAGCAGTTCTTC.

This clone was detected only a few times. At one boundary the junction diverges from the germline segment, which might be a read error. The CDR3 protein is CSSSLGGGTEAFF. The CDR3 bases are TGTTCCAGCAGCTTAGGGGGGGGGACTGAAGCTTTCTTT. J is TRBJ1-1 and V is TRBV7-9; tentative D call: TRBD1 (6 bases). This CDR3 spans 13 amino acids. Germline CDR1 SEHNR, CDR2 FQNEAQ (reference sequence).